A selection of T cell receptor beta chains follows, all from one sample in a study of CD8+ T cells in alopecia areata. The method was immunoSEQ multiplex PCR; TCRdb's version includes in-frame clones alone and lacks a portion of them. The data contain fewer than 200,000 clones, around 64% of them singletons. Sequences were derived from CD8+ T cells sorted from blood, sampled at week 0. The receptors shown here come from a human donor with alopecia areata. Each CDR3 is given with its conserved first and last residue.

len,v_gene,CDR3aa
16,TRBV29-1,CSGAGSTGTRGTEAFF
13,TRBV29-1,CSATSWGSGELFF
14,TRBV6-5,CASSMIPNNYGYTF
14,TRBV7-2,CASSDGQKNTEAFF
15,TRBV27,CASSPTGMVGNTIYF
17,TRBV7-9,CASSSIDPMTGRYGYTF
11,TRBV29-1,CSVEGRNEQFF
17,TRBV11-2,CASSAIRPTGDGETQYF
14,TRBV5-1,CASSTPSDRRKQYF
16,TRBV12-5,CAGGRAAGRENQPQHF